This T cell receptor beta chain was sequenced for a study of vaccination effects on CD4 cells after COVID-19. Peptide-pool stimulation followed by sequencing identified expanded antigen-specific CD4+ clonotypes in the ViraFEST assay. An approximately 10-day culture period preceded the isolation of CD4+ T cells. The participants, recipients of two vaccine doses, got either BNT162b2 or mRNA-1273. This clone was detected once. Its antigen is unidentified. The method was immunoSEQ multiplex PCR; TCRdb's version includes in-frame clones alone and lacks a portion of them. The sample lists some 15,000 clones; 75% to 80% were seen once. This TCR derives from a human donor who received a COVID-19 vaccine. Material: CD4+ T cells from PBMCs cultured with HCoV-NL63 spike peptides, obtained after COVID-19 vaccination.

CDR3: CASIQGAGNTIYF. In DNA form, the CDR3 reads TGTGCCAGCATCCAGGGGGCAGGAAACACCATATATTTT. The gene calls are TRBV12-3 or TRBV12-4 and TRBJ1-3; TRBD1 matches at 8 bases. CDR3 length: 13 residues. V was clipped by 7 bases and J by 4 bases; unmatched bases: 3.